This T cell receptor (beta chain) comes out of a study of blood T cells in healthy people across ages. Study background: In model experiments, template switching was able to capture about one barcoded beta molecule for every two T cells that were present.

Donor samples were obtained from healthy Caucasian individuals from Russia, aged 6 to 90. Donors gave ten milliliters of peripheral blood apiece. Trimming took 0 bases from V and 4 from J, leaving 12 bases between them. Germline V gene lookup returns CDR1 DFQATT and CDR2 SNEGSKA (reference sequence). The CDR3 is 14 amino acids. A second about 6 to 12 cycle PCR used barcoded and J-beta primers. Per-sample output comprised a minimum of 2.5 million paired-end reads containing CDR3. TCRdb reanalysed the 5' RACE reads using MiXCR and keeps one entry per CDR3 protein. The repertoire includes 550,000 to 600,000 distinct CDR3 sequences, about 26% of them detected once, and around 18% sits in the top ten.

The TCR originated in a woman in her 70s in good health. The chain is built from TRBV20-1 and TRBJ1-1; D is possibly TRBD1 (5 bases). The source material was blood. The CDR3 is CSARDGGSLTEAFF. DNA for the CDR3: TGCAGTGCTAGAGATGGGGGGTCCCTCACTGAAGCTTTCTTT.